The 13 T cell receptor beta chains below all came from one sample that was sequenced in a study of CD8 T cells in ankylosing spondylitis (dated by TCRdb to about 2017). Libraries were built with 5' RACE. Sequenced using an Illumina HiSeq 2500. Through fastp at Q25 and MiXCR, TCRdb rebuilt clones from the public reads, retaining in-frame beta chains. CDR3 protein duplicates are merged, each entry listing the most common genes and DNA. The sample table lists approximately 300,000 distinct CDR3 sequences, approximately 20% of them with a count of one. The top ten hold roughly 8% of the sample. The sequenced sample consisted of blood, either unsorted or a sorted T cell fraction (not recorded which). These TCRs come from a male donor with ankylosing spondylitis or in good health (not recorded which).

This clonotype was seen ten or more times. The chain employs TRBV11-2 and TRBJ2-1, with 10 bases fitting TRBD1. Germline CDR1 is SGHAT and CDR2 is FQNNGV. CDR3 size: 14 residues. V gave up 5 bases and J gave up 6 bases; unmatched junction bases: 4. CDR3 sequence reads: CASSLRTGGNEQFF. DNA of the CDR3: TGTGCCAGCAGCCTCCGGACAGGGGGCAATGAGCAGTTCTTC. Full variable domain (rest looked up from reference TRBV11-2 and TRBJ2-1): EAGVAQSPRYKIIEKRQSVAFWCNPISGHATLYWYQQILGQGPKLLIQFQNNGVVDDSQLPKDRFSAERLKGVDSTLKIQPAKLEDSAVYLCASSLRTGGNEQFFGPGTRLTVL.

The V gene is TRBV6-5, the J gene TRBJ2-1; tentatively, D is TRBD2 (6 bases). The CDR3 is 14 residues long. Between the trimmed V and J ends, which lost 0 bases and 5 bases, there was a span of 8 bases. Per the germline V gene, CDR1 is MNHEY and CDR2 is SVGAGI. The CDR3 here is CASSYSGGNNEQFF. The CDR3 DNA sequence: TGTGCCAGCAGTTACTCAGGCGGGAACAATGAGCAGTTCTTC.

This chain uses TRBV3-1 with TRBJ2-5; TRBD2 matches at 10 bases. The CDR3 contains 17 residues. From germline, CDR1 is LGHDT and CDR2 YNNKEL (reference sequence). Trimming cost V 4 bases and J 2 bases; bases outside gene matches: 10. CDR3: CASSPPSGSVEQETQYF. Here the CDR3 DNA reads TGTGCCAGCAGCCCTCCTAGCGGGAGTGTGGAACAAGAGACCCAGTACTTC.

In its sample, this clonotype was seen a few times. The rearrangement joins TRBV7-8 to TRBJ2-5; 11 nucleotides align to TRBD2. The V and J ends lost 3 bases and 3 bases, in that order; junction bases with no gene match: 6. The CDR3 covers 16 residues. The germline gives CDR1 SGHVS, CDR2 FQNEAQ. This CDR3 reads CASSLRLAGIKETQYF. The CDR3 bases are TGTGCCAGCAGCTTGCGACTAGCGGGGATAAAAGAGACCCAGTACTTC. Drawing the rest from reference TRBV7-8 and TRBJ2-5, the complete variable domain is GAGVSQSPRYKVAKRGQDVALRCDPISGHVSLFWYQQALGQGPEFLTYFQNEAQLDKSGLPSDRFFAERPEGSVSTLKIQRTQQEDSAVYLCASSLRLAGIKETQYFGPGTRLLVL.

This clonotype was seen at least ten times. The DNA for the CDR3 is TGCGCCAGCAGCTACGGACAAAGCCAACCGACCGGGGAGCTGTTTTTT. Translated, it gives CASSYGQSQPTGELFF. This chain uses TRBV5-1 with TRBJ2-2, with TRBD1 as a possible D gene (5 bases). V dropped 3 bases and J dropped 5 bases, with 17 bases sitting between them. The CDR3 spans 16 residues. Germline-derived CDR1 and CDR2 are SGHRS and YFSETQ. The entire variable domain, with the rest obtained from reference TRBV5-1 and TRBJ2-2, is as follows: KAGVTQTPRYLIKTRGQQVTLSCSPISGHRSVSWYQQTPGQGLQFLFEYFSETQRNKGNFPGRFSGRQFSNSRSEMNVSTLELGDSALYLCASSYGQSQPTGELFFGEGSRLTVL.

The chain combines TRBV5-1 with TRBJ1-1; TRBD1 matches 8 bases. V shed 0 bases and J 0 bases; nucleotides not matched to a gene: 1. In germline, CDR1 is SGHRS, CDR2 YFSETQ. This CDR3 contains 15 residues. CDR3: CASSLVTGVNTEAFF. In DNA form, the CDR3 reads TGCGCCAGCAGCTTGGTGACAGGGGTGAACACTGAAGCTTTCTTT.

This clonotype occurred a few times. The chain links TRBV5-1 to TRBJ1-2, with 7 bases matching TRBD1. CDR1 SGHRS and CDR2 YFSETQ come from the germline V gene. With V trimmed by 3 bases and J by 5 bases, 16 bases remained unmatched. CDR3 length equals 17 residues. CDR3 loop: CASSSYPTGVGGYGYTF. In DNA, the CDR3 is TGCGCCAGCAGCTCCTATCCCACAGGGGTCGGAGGATATGGCTACACCTTC.

This clonotype was seen only a few times. The CDR3, as DNA: TGCAGTGCTAGAATCCGCGGGGGGTACACCGGGGAGCTGTTTTTT. The encoded protein is CSARIRGGYTGELFF. This chain uses TRBV20-1 with TRBJ2-2; 8 nucleotides line up with TRBD2. V shed 2 bases and J 3 bases; nucleotides not matched to a gene: 5. CDR1 is DFQATT, CDR2 SNEGSKA, per germline (reference sequence). This CDR3 region has 15 residues.

Only a few counts were recorded for this clonotype. The chain combines TRBV20-1 with TRBJ2-3, with a tentative D call TRBD2 (6 bases). The germline CDR1 and CDR2 sequences are DFQATT and SNEGSKA (reference sequence). The CDR3 totals 14 residues. Trimming left V 2 bases short and J 3 bases short, with 12 bases between. CDR3 nucleotide sequence: TGCAGTGCTAGATCGGCGGGGCGGACAGATACGCAGTATTTT. Its translation: CSARSAGRTDTQYF.

The chain has TRBV5-1 and TRBJ1-4, with D hard to call. The germline V gene encodes CDR1 SGHRS and CDR2 YFSETQ. V was trimmed by 1 base and J by 8 bases, leaving 12 bases between them. The CDR3 is 14 residues long. The CDR3 protein is CASSLWEPAEKLFF. In DNA form, the CDR3 reads TGCGCCAGCAGCTTGTGGGAGCCCGCGGAAAAACTGTTTTTT.

The chain combines TRBV20-1 with TRBJ1-6; 7 positions match TRBD1. V lost 4 bases, J lost 9 bases, and 15 bases stayed unmatched. Looked up from germline, CDR1 is DFQATT and CDR2 is SNEGSKA (reference sequence). This CDR3 has 16 residues. CDR3 protein: CSANLPPTGVSSPLHF. The CDR3 DNA reads TGCAGTGCTAACCTCCCCCCTACAGGGGTCTCTTCACCCCTCCACTTT.

CDR3 sequence reads: CASSPPPSGRATDTQYF. CDR3 DNA: TGCGCCAGCAGCCCCCCCCCCAGCGGGAGGGCCACAGATACGCAGTATTTT. The chain links TRBV5-1 to TRBJ2-3; 10 nucleotides match TRBD2. Per germline, CDR1 SGHRS and CDR2 YFSETQ. The CDR3 contains 17 residues. Losses at the gene ends were 4 bases for V and 2 bases for J; bases not matched to a gene: 10.

This rearrangement joins TRBV9 to TRBJ2-4; TRBD2 matches at 16 bases. Germline loops: CDR1 SGDLS, CDR2 YYNGEE. V shed 0 bases and J 3 bases; nucleotides not matched to a gene: 9. CDR3 length: 20 amino acids. The CDR3 loop is CASSVEGGLAGGPGKNIQYF. CDR3 in DNA: TGTGCCAGCAGCGTAGAAGGGGGACTAGCGGGAGGGCCTGGCAAAAACATTCAGTACTTC.